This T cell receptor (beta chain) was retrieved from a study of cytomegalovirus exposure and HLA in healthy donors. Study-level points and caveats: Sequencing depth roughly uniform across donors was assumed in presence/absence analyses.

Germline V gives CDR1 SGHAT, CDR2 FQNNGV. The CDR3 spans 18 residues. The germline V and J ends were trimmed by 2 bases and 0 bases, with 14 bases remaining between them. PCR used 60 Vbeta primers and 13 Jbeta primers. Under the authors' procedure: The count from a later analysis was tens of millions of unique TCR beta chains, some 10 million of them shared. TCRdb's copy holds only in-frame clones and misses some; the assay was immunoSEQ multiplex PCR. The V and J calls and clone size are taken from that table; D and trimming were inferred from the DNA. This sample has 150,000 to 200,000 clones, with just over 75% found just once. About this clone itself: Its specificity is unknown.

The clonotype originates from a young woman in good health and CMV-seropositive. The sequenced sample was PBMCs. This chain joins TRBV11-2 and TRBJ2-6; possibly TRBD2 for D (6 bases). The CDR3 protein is CASSLIRLEGSGANVLTF. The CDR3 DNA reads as TGTGCCAGCAGCTTAATTCGGTTGGAGGGCTCTGGGGCCAACGTCCTGACTTTC.